What follows are 20 T cell receptor beta chains derived from one specimen sequenced in a study of regulatory T cells in long-lasting Graves disease. Investigators prepared the TCR beta libraries by applying iRepertoire HTBI primers and Arm-PCR of CDR3 regions. TCRdb re-derived calls from the multiplex PCR reads in MiXCR, one entry per CDR3 protein. The sample yields a few hundred thousand distinct CDR3 sequences, roughly 18% seen once. Noted time point: newly diagnosed GD, antithyroid drugs for less than 3 months. From RNA extracted from PBMCs, the TCR library was made. These data were also reused for a study on T cells in Graves' hyperthyroidism and ophthalmopathy.

Source: peripheral blood mononuclear cells (PBMCs), taken at new diagnosis, from a patient treated with antithyroid drugs. The receptors come from a woman in her 30s with Graves disease.

This clonotype was seen repeatedly, ten times or more. The rearrangement uses TRBV18 and TRBJ2-7; a weak D match, TRBD2 (5 bases). CDR1 and CDR2 (germline): KGHSH, LQKENI. The CDR3 sequence is 14 residues long. Trimming took 3 bases from V and 5 from J, leaving 14 bases between them. This chain's CDR3 is CASSPGLEGHEQYF. In nucleotides, the CDR3 is TGTGCCAGCTCACCGGGCCTCGAGGGCCACGAGCAGTACTTC. The variable domain in full, completed from reference TRBV18 and TRBJ2-7, reads NAGVMQNPRHLVRRRGQEARLRCSPMKGHSHVYWYRQLPEEGLKFMVYLQKENIIDESGMPKERFSAEFPKEGPSILRIQQVVRGDSAAYFCASSPGLEGHEQYFGPGTRLTVT.

This clonotype appeared once. The chain links TRBV20-1 to TRBJ1-5; maybe TRBD1 (6 bases). This CDR3 has 12 residues. Trimming left V 4 bases short and J 6 bases short, with 10 bases between. Germline loops: CDR1 DFQATT, CDR2 SNEGSKA (reference sequence). CDR3 residues: CSATGVGQPQHF. DNA for the CDR3: TGCAGTGCTACAGGGGTTGGTCAGCCCCAGCATTTT.

V and J are TRBV2 and TRBJ2-1, with D maybe TRBD1 (6 bases). CDR1 is SNHLY and CDR2 is FYNNEI in the germline V gene. The CDR3 loop spans 15 amino acids. Trimming cost V 5 bases and J 6 bases, with 17 bases left between them. In DNA form, the CDR3 reads TGTGCCAGCAGTCTCCGACAGGTCTTCTCCAATGAGCAGTTCTTC. As protein: CASSLRQVFSNEQFF.

The chain recombines TRBV12-3 or TRBV12-4 with TRBJ1-1; a weak D match, TRBD1 (6 bases). Trimming took off 6 bases at V and 0 bases at J, with 14 bases between the two ends. The CDR3 totals 15 residues. The CDR3 DNA reads TGTGCCAGCAGCCCTCCGCGGGGGCTGAACACTGAAGCTTTCTTT. Protein product: CASSPPRGLNTEAFF.

V and J are TRBV7-2 and TRBJ1-2, with D uncertain. The CDR3 covers 13 residues. Germline CDR1 reads SGHTA; CDR2 reads FQGNSA. The V gene lost 5 bases and the J gene lost 4 bases, with 11 bases spanning the gap. CDR3 protein: CASSRGSAYGYTF. The CDR3 nucleotides read TGTGCCAGCAGCCGAGGCAGCGCCTATGGCTACACCTTC.

This clonotype appeared many times. The chain employs TRBV5-1 and TRBJ1-1; D is possibly TRBD1 (5 bases). Germline V gene lookup returns CDR1 SGHRS and CDR2 YFSETQ. CDR3 length: 14 residues. V lost 2 bases, J lost 4 bases, and 12 bases lay in between. CDR3 sequence reads: CASSFVREGTEAFF. The CDR3 DNA follows: TGCGCCAGCAGCTTTGTCAGGGAGGGCACTGAAGCTTTCTTT.

This clonotype was counted many times. The chain has TRBV4-1 and TRBJ1-4; D gene uncertain. The CDR3 is made up of 16 amino acids. The V gene's germline CDR1 is MGHRA and CDR2 YSYEKL. V lost 4 bases and J 2 bases, leaving 14 bases between the germline ends. The CDR3: CASSRLQVATNEKLFF. CDR3 nucleotides: TGCGCCAGCAGCCGCCTTCAAGTTGCGACTAATGAAAAACTGTTTTTT.

The chain employs TRBV2 and TRBJ2-1; 13 nucleotides match TRBD2. Germline loops: CDR1 SNHLY, CDR2 FYNNEI. Losses at the gene ends were 4 bases for V and 2 bases for J; bases not matched to a gene: 8. This CDR3 is 18 amino acids long. This chain's CDR3 is CASSVVTSGGATYNEQFF. CDR3 nucleotide sequence: TGTGCCAGCAGTGTAGTAACTAGCGGGGGGGCCACCTACAATGAGCAGTTCTTC.

This clonotype was picked up a small number of times. The V call is TRBV20-1, the J call TRBJ2-2, with 8 bases matching TRBD2. Trimming at V came to 2 bases and at J to 8 bases, leaving 4 bases not matched to a gene. The CDR3 loop spans 13 amino acids. Per germline, CDR1 DFQATT and CDR2 SNEGSKA (reference sequence). For the CDR3, the DNA is TGCAGTGCTAGAATCGCGGGGGGAGGGGAGCTGTTTTTT. Its translation is CSARIAGGGELFF.

This clonotype was detected ten times or more. J is TRBJ1-1 and V is TRBV27; the D is unclear. Germline V gene lookup returns CDR1 MNHEY and CDR2 SMNVEV (reference sequence). The CDR3 totals 14 residues. Deletions cut 6 bases from V and 3 bases from J, with 14 bases between. The CDR3 protein is CASSLDPGDTEAFF. The DNA for the CDR3 is TGTGCCAGCAGCCTTGACCCTGGGGACACTGAAGCTTTCTTT.

This clonotype was recorded many times. The rearrangement uses TRBV7-3 and TRBJ2-6, with TRBD1 matching 8 bases. This CDR3 spans 17 amino acids. V lost 5 bases to trimming and J lost 1 base; unmatched junction nucleotides: 7. Germline V gives CDR1 SGHTA, CDR2 FQGTGA. The CDR3 DNA sequence: TGTGCCAGCAGCCCCCGGACAGGGCTATCTGGGGCCAACGTCCTGACTTTC. Its protein product is CASSPRTGLSGANVLTF.

This clonotype was found a few times. The chain has TRBV4-1 and TRBJ2-6, with D unclear. The CDR3 has 16 amino acids. Trimming cost V 0 bases and J 0 bases, with 6 bases left between them. CDR1 MGHRA and CDR2 YSYEKL come from the germline V gene. The CDR3 reads CASSQDVSSGANVLTF. The CDR3 DNA follows: TGCGCCAGCAGCCAAGATGTGAGCTCTGGGGCCAACGTCCTGACTTTC.

This clonotype was recorded a few times. The chain couples TRBV4-2 to TRBJ2-1, with D perhaps TRBD2 (6 bases). Trimming cost V 3 bases and J 3 bases, with 21 bases left between them. Germline values: CDR1 LGHNA, CDR2 YNFKEQ. The CDR3 covers 18 residues. CDR3 DNA: TGTGCCAGCAGCCACGAGGGAGTAGCGGAGGGCCTCTACAATGAGCAGTTCTTC. Translation gives CASSHEGVAEGLYNEQFF.

This clonotype was found once. The chain has TRBV4-2 and TRBJ2-2, with a tentative D call TRBD1 (6 bases). The CDR3 length is 17 residues. Deletions cut 1 base from V and 7 bases from J, with 19 bases between. Germline V gives CDR1 LGHNA, CDR2 YNFKEQ. As DNA, the CDR3 is TGTGCCAGCAGCCAAGCAACATTGGCAGGGGTCCTCGGGGAGCTGTTTTTT. Translated: CASSQATLAGVLGELFF.

This clonotype has ten or more counts. The V and J genes are TRBV20-1 and TRBJ1-3; 8 bases are a match to TRBD1. The CDR3 runs to 16 residues. CDR1 is DFQATT and CDR2 is SNEGSKA in the germline V gene (reference sequence). The J segment lost 1 base and the V segment lost 6 bases, leaving 11 bases of the junction unmatched. CDR3 loop: CSASRGTGASGNTIYF. CDR3 sequence (DNA): TGCAGTGCCAGTAGAGGGACAGGAGCGTCTGGAAACACCATATATTTT.

This clonotype has a count of ten or more. V is TRBV12-3 or TRBV12-4 and J is TRBJ2-5; D call uncertain. Trimming cost V 2 bases and J 7 bases, with 17 bases left between them. This CDR3 comprises 15 residues. The CDR3 sequence is CASSLYFGRAWTQYF. CDR3 sequence (DNA): TGTGCCAGCAGTTTATATTTCGGTAGGGCTTGGACCCAGTACTTC.

This clonotype occurred many times. The chain combines TRBV6-1 with TRBJ1-5, with 7 bases matching TRBD1. This CDR3 spans 14 amino acids. Per the germline V gene, CDR1 is MNHNS and CDR2 is SASEGT. V dropped 1 base and J dropped 5; count of bases not matched to a gene: 2. CDR3 amino acids: CASSEGTGDQPQHF. CDR3 coding DNA: TGTGCCAGCAGTGAAGGGACAGGAGATCAGCCCCAGCATTTT.

The sample holds a few counts of this clonotype. The CDR3, as DNA: TGTGCCAGCAGTCCTATGACTAGCGGGACCAATGAGCAGTTCTTC. Residues: CASSPMTSGTNEQFF. The chain couples TRBV14 to TRBJ2-1; 11 bases match TRBD2. The V segment lost 6 bases and the J segment 6 bases; nucleotides outside the gene matches: 7. This CDR3 has 15 amino acids. Per germline, CDR1 SGHDN and CDR2 FVKESK.

This clonotype appeared many times. This rearrangement joins TRBV5-6 to TRBJ2-2; 7 nucleotides line up with TRBD1. This CDR3 comprises 14 residues. V trimming: 4 bases; J trimming: 4 bases; junction bases outside the gene matches: 4. CDR1 is SGHDT and CDR2 is YYEEEE in the germline V gene. The CDR3 region has the DNA TGTGCCAGCAGCCGGGGACAGAGCACCGGGGAGCTGTTTTTT. Translated, it gives CASSRGQSTGELFF.

This clonotype was observed at least ten times. The chain combines TRBV24-1 with TRBJ2-1; D remains unclear. The CDR3 is 12 amino acids. Looked up from germline, CDR1 is KGHDR and CDR2 is SFDVKD. V lost 9 bases, J lost 4 bases, and 9 bases lay in between. The CDR3, as DNA: TGTGCCACCCAAACAGAATACAATGAGCAGTTCTTC. Amino acid sequence: CATQTEYNEQFF.